The 12 T cell receptor beta chains below all came from one sample that was sequenced in a study of blood T cells in healthy people across ages. With a J-beta primer mix and a sample-barcoded 5' primer, a second PCR ran about 7 to 11 cycles. TCRdb called the 5' RACE reads again in MiXCR, with one record for every CDR3 protein. The table records 920,000 or so distinct CDR3 sequences, under 45% of them present only once. Sequenced material: blood. These receptors originate from a woman aged 55-69 years in good health.

This clonotype occurred a few times. The chain is built from TRBV30 and TRBJ1-2; unclear D gene. Germline V CDR1 and CDR2: GTSNPN, SVGIG (reference sequence). V was shortened by 0 bases and J by 7 bases, with 6 bases between the two germline ends. This CDR3 is built from 11 residues. The CDR3 sequence is CAWSVSGGYTF. The CDR3 bases are TGTGCCTGGAGTGTAAGTGGTGGCTACACCTTC.

CDR3 nucleotides: TGCAGTGCTAGGGCGACAGGGCCCTCCTACAATGAGCAGTACTTC. Residues: CSARATGPSYNEQYF. V and J are TRBV20-1 and TRBJ2-1, with 7 bases aligning to TRBD1. TRBJ2-7 explains the end of the DNA better; the J call may be wrong. Germline CDR1 is DFQATT and CDR2 is SNEGSKA (reference sequence). This CDR3 spans 15 amino acids.

J is TRBJ1-5 and V is TRBV15, with a weak D call TRBD1 (6 bases). This CDR3 spans 14 amino acids. Deletions cut 2 bases from V and 10 bases from J, with 15 bases between. The germline V gene encodes CDR1 LNHNV and CDR2 YYDKDF (reference sequence). The CDR3 DNA sequence: TGTGCCACCAGCAGAACAGGGAGTCTTGATCCCCAGCATTTT. It encodes CATSRTGSLDPQHF.

The chain joins TRBV18 to TRBJ2-1, with 8 bases identical to TRBD2. The V segment lost 2 bases and the J segment 3 bases; nucleotides outside the gene matches: 3. Per the germline V gene, CDR1 is KGHSH and CDR2 is LQKENI. The CDR3 has 15 residues. CDR3 in amino acids: CASSPGAGGYNEQFF. CDR3 coding DNA: TGTGCCAGCTCACCAGGCGCGGGAGGCTACAATGAGCAGTTCTTC.

This clonotype was observed a handful of times. Written as DNA, the CDR3 is TGTGCCAGCAGTTCCCAGGGTGTCTCTAATGAAAAACTGTTTTTT. Translated: CASSSQGVSNEKLFF. This sequence joins TRBV6-6 and TRBJ1-4, with D perhaps matching TRBD1 (5 bases). CDR1 MNHNY and CDR2 SVGAGI come from the germline V gene (reference sequence). V was shortened by 4 bases and J by 3 bases, with 12 bases between the two germline ends. The CDR3 has 15 amino acids.

The chain links TRBV7-9 to TRBJ2-5; 12 bases align to TRBD2. V shed 6 bases, J shed 11 bases, and the junction held 13 bases outside the gene matches. The CDR3 sequence is 15 residues long. CDR1 is SEHNR, CDR2 FQNEAQ, per germline (reference sequence). The CDR3 nucleotides read TGTGCCAGCAGGAAGCTAGCGGGAGGGATAGATGAGCAGTACTTC. It is translated as CASRKLAGGIDEQYF.

The chain is built from TRBV19 and TRBJ1-5; D is possibly TRBD1 (5 bases). The V gene lost 3 bases and the J gene lost 5 bases, with 8 bases spanning the gap. Germline V gives CDR1 LNHDA, CDR2 SQIVND (reference sequence). The CDR3 consists of 13 residues. The CDR3, as DNA: TGTGCCAGTAGTATGGGACGGGATCAGCCCCAGCATTTT. Its translation is CASSMGRDQPQHF.

This clonotype was detected only a few times. The V and J genes are TRBV29-1 and TRBJ2-3; 7 bases are shared with TRBD1. Germline CDR1 and CDR2: SQVTM and ANQGSEA. V was pared by 4 bases and J by 2 bases, with 3 bases of the junction left unmatched. There are 13 residues in the CDR3. CDR3 amino acids: CSVGDSHTDTQYF. As DNA, the CDR3 is TGCAGCGTTGGGGACAGCCACACAGATACGCAGTATTTT.

This clonotype was observed many times. V is TRBV20-1 and J is TRBJ2-7; no reliable D call. Germline V gene data show CDR1 as DFQATT and CDR2 as SNEGSKA (reference sequence). V lost 1 base and J 6 bases, leaving 7 bases between the germline ends. CDR3 length: 11 amino acids. This chain's CDR3 is CSARAPGEQYF. CDR3 in DNA: TGCAGTGCTAGAGCCCCCGGCGAGCAGTACTTC.

This clonotype was observed a handful of times. This chain uses TRBV24-1 with TRBJ2-3, with D unresolved. Germline lookup yields CDR1 KGHDR and CDR2 SFDVKD. Trimming stripped 4 bases from V and 7 bases from J, with 8 bases between. This CDR3 spans 12 amino acids. The CDR3 nucleotides are TGTGCCACCAGTGACTCTGTATATACGCAGTATTTT. Residues: CATSDSVYTQYF.

V usage is TRBV10-2 and J usage is TRBJ2-6; D may be TRBD1 (6 bases). Per germline, CDR1 WSHSY and CDR2 SAAADI. The V and J ends lost 4 bases and 0 bases respectively, with 13 bases between them. The CDR3 covers 17 residues. CDR3 protein: CASSGSGAVSGANVLTF. CDR3 DNA sequence: TGCGCCAGCAGTGGGTCAGGGGCCGTCTCTGGGGCCAACGTCCTGACTTTC.

This chain uses TRBV25-1 with TRBJ2-5; D is ambiguous. Germline values: CDR1 MGHDK, CDR2 SYGVNS. The V and J ends lost 4 bases and 13 bases respectively, with 16 bases between them. The CDR3 is 12 amino acids. This CDR3 reads CASSGYFTALYF. CDR3 bases: TGTGCCAGCAGTGGATACTTCACAGCGCTGTACTTC.